Below are 8 T cell receptor beta chains sequenced from a single sample in a study of Tregs in tolerant kidney transplant recipients. Measured with immunoSEQ multiplex PCR; TCRdb has only the in-frame clones, and not every one. Among some 250,000 clones, about 86% were seen once, and the ten largest hold roughly 0.67%. The sample taken for sequencing was CD4+ T cells from blood. All receptors come from a human donor in good health.

This clone turned up a few times. The chain joins TRBV6-1 to TRBJ2-7; 11 bases agree with TRBD2. The CDR3 length is 15 residues. V dropped 8 bases and J dropped 7; count of bases not matched to a gene: 13. Germline-derived CDR1 and CDR2 are MNHNS and SASEGT. CDR3 region: CASVASGGSVGEQYF. Written as DNA, the CDR3 is TGTGCCAGCGTGGCTAGCGGGGGGTCCGTGGGGGAGCAGTACTTC.

The chain employs TRBV11-2 and TRBJ1-5; the D gene is possibly TRBD1 (5 bases). Between the trimmed V and J ends, which lost 5 bases and 1 base, there was a span of 12 bases. Germline V gives CDR1 SGHAT, CDR2 FQNNGV. The CDR3 has 15 amino acids. Here the CDR3 DNA reads TGTGCCAGCAGCCTATCCCGGGGGAGCAATCAGCCCCAGCATTTT. Its protein is CASSLSRGSNQPQHF.

This clone was recorded once. This sequence joins TRBV27 and TRBJ2-7; tentatively, D is TRBD1 (5 bases). Trimming took off 5 bases at V and 0 bases at J, with 17 bases between the two ends. Looked up from germline, CDR1 is MNHEY and CDR2 is SMNVEV (reference sequence). The CDR3 has 16 amino acids. The CDR3 spells CASSPQKQVFSYEQYF. In nucleotides, the CDR3 is TGTGCCAGCAGTCCCCAGAAACAGGTTTTCTCCTACGAGCAGTACTTC.

The rearrangement joins TRBV30 to TRBJ2-7; D might be TRBD1 or TRBD2, each matching 5 bases. The V gene lost 4 bases and the J gene lost 0 bases, with 13 bases spanning the gap. The length of the CDR3 is 14 residues. Germline V lookup: CDR1 GTSNPN, CDR2 SVGIG (reference sequence). Written as DNA, the CDR3 is TGTGCCTGGAATCGGGACGGGCACTCCTACGAGCAGTACTTC. The encoded protein is CAWNRDGHSYEQYF.

J is TRBJ2-5 and V is TRBV29-1; the D gene is possibly TRBD1 (5 bases). Deletions cut 7 bases from V and 5 bases from J, with 17 bases between. This CDR3 has 13 amino acids. Looked up from germline, CDR1 is SQVTM and CDR2 is ANQGSEA. The CDR3 region has the DNA TGCAGCGCCGGCAGGGAAACTGGCGAGACCCAGTACTTC. Its translation: CSAGRETGETQYF.

The chain carries TRBV30 and TRBJ1-5; D unclear. The V end lost 3 bases, the J end lost 4 bases, and 13 bases lay between the germline ends. This CDR3 comprises 14 residues. CDR1 and CDR2 (germline): GTSNPN, SVGIG (reference sequence). The chain's CDR3 is CAWSLAWGNQPQHF. CDR3 sequence (DNA): TGTGCCTGGAGCTTAGCGTGGGGAAATCAGCCCCAGCATTTT.

The rearrangement uses TRBV5-4 and TRBJ2-7; D call uncertain. CDR1 is SGHNT and CDR2 is YYREEE in the germline V gene (reference sequence). V was trimmed by 0 bases and J by 3 bases, leaving 1 base between them. This CDR3 contains 11 residues. The CDR3 coding sequence is TGTGCCAGCAGCTTGGACTACGAGCAGTACTTC. It specifies CASSLDYEQYF.

V gene TRBV19 combines with J gene TRBJ2-5; perhaps D is TRBD1 or TRBD2 (5 bases each). This CDR3 contains 15 residues. The germline V gene has CDR1 LNHDA and CDR2 SQIVND (reference sequence). Trimming took off 4 bases at V and 4 bases at J, with 16 bases between the two ends. Here the CDR3 DNA reads TGTGCCAGTAGTACCGTGCCGGGGCGATTAGAGACCCAGTACTTC. This sequence encodes CASSTVPGRLETQYF. Based on the CDR3 plus reference TRBV19 and TRBJ2-5, the full variable domain is DGGITQSPKYLFRKEGQNVTLSCEQNLNHDAMYWYRQDPGQGLRLIYYSQIVNDFQKGDIAEGYSVSREKKESFPLTVTSAQKNPTAFYLCASSTVPGRLETQYFGPGTRLLVL.